This T cell receptor (beta chain) came from a study of control samples from healthy donors and cancer patients. The ends lost 4 bases at V and 6 bases at J; junction bases unmatched: 9. The CDR3 has 16 residues. Per germline, CDR1 SNHLY and CDR2 FYNNEI. TCRdb keeps only in-frame clones here, not all; method: immunoSEQ multiplex PCR. The sample lists 150,000 to 200,000 clones, about 93% occurring once. The chain links TRBV2 to TRBJ1-6; 7 bases line up with TRBD1. Sequenced material: blood. This sequence was found in a man aged 18 to 29 in good health. The CDR3 DNA is TGTGCCAGCAGTGGCGGGACAGCCTTTATTAATTCACCCCTCCACTTT. Amino acid sequence: CASSGGTAFINSPLHF. The full variable domain, its missing parts supplied by reference TRBV2 and TRBJ1-6, is EPEVTQTPSHQVTQMGQEVILRCVPISNHLYFYWYRQILGQKVEFLVSFYNNEISEKSEIFDDQFSVERPDGSNFTLKIRSTKLEDSAMYFCASSGGTAFINSPLHFGNGTRLTVT.